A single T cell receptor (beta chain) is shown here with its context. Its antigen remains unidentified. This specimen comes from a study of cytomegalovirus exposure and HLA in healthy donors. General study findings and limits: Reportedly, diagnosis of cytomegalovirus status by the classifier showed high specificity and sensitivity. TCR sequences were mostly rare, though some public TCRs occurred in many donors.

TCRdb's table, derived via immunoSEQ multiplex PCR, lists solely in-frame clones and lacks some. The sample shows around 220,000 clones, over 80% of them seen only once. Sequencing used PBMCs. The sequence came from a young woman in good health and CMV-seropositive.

DNA for the CDR3: TGTGCCAGCAGCTCTCCGGGACAGAACACCGGGGAGCTGTTTTTT. Its protein is CASSSPGQNTGELFF. This chain joins TRBV7-2 and TRBJ2-2; D might be TRBD1 (6 bases). V lost 4 bases and J 1 base, leaving 10 bases between the germline ends. The germline CDR1 and CDR2 sequences are SGHTA and FQGNSA. This CDR3 has 15 residues.